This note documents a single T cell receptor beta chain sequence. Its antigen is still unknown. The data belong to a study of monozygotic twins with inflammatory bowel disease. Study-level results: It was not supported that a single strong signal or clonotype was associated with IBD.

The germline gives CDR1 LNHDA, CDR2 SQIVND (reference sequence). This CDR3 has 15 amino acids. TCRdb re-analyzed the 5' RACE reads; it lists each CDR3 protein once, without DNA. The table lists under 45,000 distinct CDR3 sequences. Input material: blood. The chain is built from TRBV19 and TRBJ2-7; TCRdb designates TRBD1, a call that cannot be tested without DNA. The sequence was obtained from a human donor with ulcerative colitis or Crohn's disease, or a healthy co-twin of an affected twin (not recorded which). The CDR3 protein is CASSIRGDSLYEQYF.